The subject of this entry is one T cell receptor (beta chain). The germline V gene has CDR1 MNHEY and CDR2 SMNVEV (reference sequence). The germline V and J ends were trimmed by 6 bases and 14 bases, with 14 bases remaining between them. The CDR3 has 11 amino acids. Profiled with immunoSEQ multiplex PCR; TCRdb holds only in-frame clones, not every one. The sample has some 90,000 clones, approximately 90% seen once. These data are taken from a study of T cells after somatic rescue of genetic block. This receptor was taken from a woman aged 18-35 years. The rearrangement joins TRBV27 to TRBJ2-1; possibly TRBD2 for D (6 bases). The sequencing sample was made of peripheral blood mononuclear cells (PBMCs). The CDR3 DNA reads TGTGCCAGCAGAAGCAGCGGGCCCGAGTTCTTC. Translation gives CASRSSGPEFF.